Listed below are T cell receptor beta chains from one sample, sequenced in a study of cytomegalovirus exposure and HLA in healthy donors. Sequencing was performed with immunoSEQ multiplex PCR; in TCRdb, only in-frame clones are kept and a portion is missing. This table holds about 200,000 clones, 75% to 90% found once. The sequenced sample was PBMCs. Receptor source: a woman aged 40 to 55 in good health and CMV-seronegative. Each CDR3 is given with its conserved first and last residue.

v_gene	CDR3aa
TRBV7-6	CASSSQGVSQYF
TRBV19	CASSWGANTEAFF
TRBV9	CASSVASGTSYEQYF
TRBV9	CASSASQASETQYF
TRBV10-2	CASRETEFEAFF
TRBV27	CASSSRGAYEQYF
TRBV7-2	CASSLGQIYQETQYF
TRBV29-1	CSVEADQGIDEQFF
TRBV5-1	CASSLIAGDYTF
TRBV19	CASSRGWMNTEAFF
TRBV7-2	CASSLGLAGGGETQYF
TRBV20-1	CSAWDSEAFF
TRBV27	CASSFTAVLNTEAFF
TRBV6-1	CASSATRRRNTEAFF
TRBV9	CASSWTGRTGELFF
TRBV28	CASGKGYNEQYF
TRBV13	CASSLGKNTGELFF
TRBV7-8	CASSLVMGSYEQYF
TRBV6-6	CASSGLAGFSYEQYF
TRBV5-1	CASSLVSGSGETQYF
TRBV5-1	CASSQGGRPLWETRYF
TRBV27	CASSFQDNYEQYF
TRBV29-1	CSAAGGITYEQYF
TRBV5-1	CASSYLGQGPQNTEAFF
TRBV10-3	CAISDRGRPEGGTYEQYF
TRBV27	CASRPGQDYGYTF
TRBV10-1	CASSDGVNGYTF
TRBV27	CASSLRPSRVTGELFF
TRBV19	CASSPRWSTSYEQYF
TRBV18	CASSPYGQSKETQYF
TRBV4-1	CASSQDRLAGGTSYEQYF